These T cell receptor beta chains were read from a single sample in a study of cytomegalovirus exposure and HLA in healthy donors. The table came from immunoSEQ multiplex PCR; TCRdb's copy has only in-frame clones and leaves some out. The top ten clones hold under 10% of a sample with under 200,000 clones, 9.5% to 15% of them seen once. The sample was PBMCs. The receptors were gathered from a man in his fifties or sixties in good health and CMV-seropositive. Both conserved end residues are part of each CDR3. The order of the fields is CDR3 protein, CDR3 DNA, clone size, V gene, J gene, D gene. D genes are given only for firm matches. Size tells how often a clone was seen (once, few, many) or the class of an expanded clone, and some rows leave it out.

CASSKGTTYNEQFF	TGTGCCAGCAGCAAAGGGACTACCTACAATGAGCAGTTCTTC	few	TRBV6-5	TRBJ2-1	TRBD2
CASNRDRNTEAFF	TGTGCCAGCAACCGTGACAGGAACACTGAAGCTTTCTTT	-	TRBV2	TRBJ1-1	-
CASSFEGTITTDTQYF	TGTGCCAGCAGCTTTGAGGGGACTATAACCACAGATACGCAGTATTTT	few	TRBV11-3	TRBJ2-3	TRBD2
CASSPLAGTQETQYF	TGTGCCAGCTCACCGTTAGCGGGGACCCAAGAGACCCAGTACTTC	-	TRBV18	TRBJ2-5	TRBD2
CASSSPGQGFTGELFF	TGTGCCAGCAGTTCGCCGGGACAGGGTTTCACCGGGGAGCTGTTTTTT	-	TRBV6-5	TRBJ2-2	TRBD1
CASSPGRPPEKLFF	TGTGCCAGCAGTCCGGGTCGACCACCCGAAAAACTGTTTTTT	few	TRBV2	TRBJ1-4	-
CAGGGSTVKNIQYF	TGTGCCGGAGGGGGCTCCACGGTCAAAAACATTCAGTACTTC	once	TRBV19	TRBJ2-4	-
CASRLAGDHYGYTF	TGTGCCAGCAGATTGGCAGGGGACCACTATGGCTACACCTTC	-	TRBV27	TRBJ1-2	-
CASSSPYSPVGEKLFF	TGTGCCAGCAGCTCCCCGTATTCCCCCGTCGGTGAAAAACTGTTTTTT	few	TRBV7-6	TRBJ1-4	-
CASTPADSANYGYTF	TGTGCCAGCACCCCCGCGGACAGCGCTAACTATGGCTACACCTTC	-	TRBV9	TRBJ1-2	-
CASSETRSGGAGNTGELFF	TGTGCCAGCAGTGAAACGAGAAGCGGGGGCGCCGGGAACACCGGGGAGCTGTTTTTT	-	TRBV2	TRBJ2-2	TRBD2
CASSLEQGWTEAFF	TGTGCCAGCAGCTTAGAACAGGGGTGGACTGAAGCTTTCTTT	few	TRBV7-9	TRBJ1-1	TRBD1
CASSLPGGFTGELFF	TGTGCCAGCAGTCTCCCCGGGGGGTTCACCGGGGAGCTGTTTTTT	-	TRBV28	TRBJ2-2	TRBD2
CASSVGPSGGPAYIQYF	TGTGCCAGCAGCGTAGGTCCTAGCGGGGGGCCAGCTTACATTCAGTACTTC	-	TRBV9	TRBJ2-4	TRBD2
CASSPEGVFPDTQYF	TGTGCCAGCAGCCCTGAAGGGGTGTTTCCAGATACGCAGTATTTT	few	TRBV9	TRBJ2-3	-
CASSLTGPQETQYF	TGTGCCAGCAGCCTGACAGGGCCCCAAGAGACCCAGTACTTC	few	TRBV11-2	TRBJ2-5	TRBD1
CASQAHGYTF	TGCGCCAGCCAGGCCCATGGCTACACCTTC	few	TRBV10-2	TRBJ1-2	-
CASSSGHNSYNSPLHF	TGTGCCAGCAGCTCCGGACACAACTCCTATAATTCACCCCTCCACTTT	-	TRBV7-2	TRBJ1-6	-
CASRADRVGGYTF	TGTGCCAGCAGAGCGGACAGGGTAGGCGGCTACACCTTC	-	TRBV6-6	TRBJ1-2	TRBD1
CASSLARGSSTEAFF	TGTGCCAGCAGCTTAGCACGGGGGTCGAGCACTGAAGCTTTCTTT	few	TRBV11-3	TRBJ1-1	-
CASSLAVGGAGKGYYNEQFF	TGTGCCAGCAGCTTAGCGGTAGGGGGCGCGGGAAAAGGATACTACAATGAGCAGTTCTTC	-	TRBV7-6	TRBJ2-1	-
CATSSRQGGNTEAFF	TGTGCCACCAGCAGCCGACAGGGGGGGAACACTGAAGCTTTCTTT	few	TRBV15	TRBJ1-1	TRBD1
CASSPRGWNTEAFF	TGTGCCAGCAGCCCCCGGGGGTGGAACACTGAAGCTTTCTTT	-	TRBV7-2	TRBJ1-1	-
CASSQEVLGGYGYTF	TGCGCCAGCAGCCAAGAAGTTCTAGGTGGCTATGGCTACACCTTC	-	TRBV4-1	TRBJ1-2	-
CASSLTTGSTEAFF	TGCGCCAGCAGCTTGACCACAGGGAGCACTGAAGCTTTCTTT	few	TRBV5-1	TRBJ1-1	-
CASSFAGEQYF	TGTGCCAGCAGCTTTGCGGGGGAGCAGTACTTC	few	TRBV5-5	TRBJ2-7	-
CASSSGPGGYSPLHF	TGTGCCAGCAGTTCGGGGCCAGGGGGCTATTCACCCCTCCACTTT	few	TRBV27	TRBJ1-6	TRBD1
CASSYVQGARVEKLFF	TGTGCCAGCAGCTATGTACAGGGGGCGAGGGTCGAAAAACTGTTTTTT	-	TRBV6-6	TRBJ1-4	TRBD1
CASSGQGADNQPQHF	TGTGCCAGCAGTGGACAGGGGGCCGACAATCAGCCCCAGCATTTT	-	TRBV6-1	TRBJ1-5	TRBD1
CASSSTETAEAFF	TGTGCCAGCTCGTCGACAGAGACCGCTGAAGCTTTCTTT	few	TRBV18	TRBJ1-1	-
CASSLQGRNTEAFF	TGTGCCAGCAGCCTACAGGGGAGGAACACTGAAGCTTTCTTT	-	TRBV28	TRBJ1-1	TRBD1
CAWSVQDNEQFF	TGTGCCTGGAGTGTACAGGACAATGAGCAGTTCTTC	few	TRBV30	TRBJ2-1	-